The rows below give T cell receptor beta chains drawn from one sample of a study of lymphopenia after photon versus proton radiotherapy. Assay: immunoSEQ multiplex PCR; the TCRdb copy retains only in-frame clones and omits some. The table shows around 20,000 clones, with 70% to 90% occurring only once. The sequencing here drew on peripheral blood, taken from a patient treated with photon-based radiotherapy. Receptor source: a woman between 45 and 60 years old with pancreatic cancer. Both conserved end residues are part of each CDR3. The D gene is left open where the match is weak. Clone sizes are given selectively: once, few, many, or a class where the clone is expanded.

TRBJ2-1 - 16 TRBV28 TRBD2 CASSIPGLVSYNEQFF TGTGCCAGCAGTATACCGGGACTAGTCTCCTACAATGAGCAGTTCTTC
TRBJ1-4 once 15 TRBV13 TRBD1 CASSPSDRVNEKLFF TGTGCCAGCAGCCCCTCGGACAGGGTAAATGAAAAACTGTTTTTT
TRBJ2-5 - 16 TRBV7-2 TRBD2 CASSRGGGRVGETQYF TGTGCCAGCAGCCGTGGGGGCGGGAGGGTAGGGGAGACCCAGTACTTC
TRBJ1-1 once 14 TRBV14 - CASSRAGMNTEAFF TGTGCCAGCAGCCGGGCCGGCATGAACACTGAAGCTTTCTTT
TRBJ1-1 - 14 TRBV7-2 - CASSPQTSSTEAFF TGTGCCAGCAGCCCTCAGACTTCTTCCACTGAAGCTTTCTTT
TRBJ2-1 once 15 TRBV4-3 - CASSQAGVNYNEQFF TGCGCCAGCAGCCAAGCGGGGGTAAACTACAATGAGCAGTTCTTC
TRBJ1-1 - 14 TRBV5-1 - CASSFGGQNTEAFF TGCGCCAGCAGCTTTGGGGGACAGAACACTGAAGCTTTCTTT
TRBJ2-1 - 19 TRBV7-6 TRBD2 CASSLAVTGTSRGLNEQFF TGTGCCAGCAGCTTAGCGGTTACCGGGACTAGCAGGGGACTCAATGAGCAGTTCTTC
TRBJ1-5 - 15 TRBV15 TRBD1 CATSINRGGDQPQHF TGTGCCACCAGCATTAACAGGGGTGGCGATCAGCCCCAGCATTTT
TRBJ2-1 - 10 TRBV20-1 - CSARVVEQFF TGCAGTGCTAGAGTGGTTGAGCAGTTCTTC
TRBJ1-1 - 13 TRBV19 - CASSGRANTEAFF TGTGCCAGTTCCGGCAGGGCGAACACTGAAGCTTTCTTT
TRBJ2-4 - 11 TRBV29-1 - CSVGQKNIQYF TGCAGCGTTGGGCAGAAAAACATTCAGTACTTC
TRBJ2-7 - 15 TRBV9 - CASNYGGERSGEQYF TGTGCCAGCAACTATGGAGGGGAGAGGAGCGGCGAGCAGTACTTC
TRBJ2-7 - 18 TRBV7-2 TRBD2 CASSLGLAGGPRSYEQYF TGTGCCAGCAGCTTAGGGTTAGCGGGAGGGCCTAGGTCCTACGAGCAGTACTTC
TRBJ2-7 - 15 TRBV7-9 TRBD1 CASSPTGTGGGEQYF TGTGCCAGCAGCCCCACCGGGACAGGGGGCGGCGAGCAGTACTTC
TRBJ2-5 - 15 TRBV7-9 - CASSLDQGPSETQYF TGTGCCAGCAGCTTGGACCAGGGGCCAAGCGAGACCCAGTACTTC
TRBJ2-7 - 14 TRBV7-7 - CASSHGTGAYEQYF TGTGCCAGCAGCCACGGGACGGGGGCCTACGAGCAGTACTTC
TRBJ1-4 - 16 TRBV18 - CASSPNPGAVREKLFF TGTGCCAGCTCGCCGAACCCCGGGGCTGTTCGGGAAAAACTGTTTTTT
TRBJ2-5 - 18 TRBV15 TRBD1 CATSRDLMGTGVQETQYF TGTGCCACCAGCAGAGATCTTATGGGAACAGGGGTCCAAGAGACCCAGTACTTC
TRBJ2-7 - 13 TRBV27 - CASSLSRVYEQYF TGTGCCAGCAGTTTATCCCGAGTCTACGAGCAGTACTTC
TRBJ2-7 - 15 TRBV4-1 TRBD1 CASSQGGTGTYEQYF TGCGCCAGCAGCCAAGGCGGGACAGGGACCTACGAGCAGTACTTC
TRBJ1-1 - 14 TRBV13 - CASSRTARNAEAFF TGTGCCAGCAGCCGGACAGCCCGGAACGCTGAAGCTTTCTTT
TRBJ2-1 - 15 TRBV6-6 - CASSPRGGSYNEQFF TGTGCCAGCAGTCCCAGGGGGGGCTCCTACAATGAGCAGTTCTTC
TRBJ1-1 - 14 TRBV18 - CASSPLQENTEAFF TGTGCCAGCTCACCGCTACAGGAGAACACTGAAGCTTTCTTT
TRBJ2-7 - 13 TRBV6-6 - CASSTGLSYEQYF TGTGCCAGCAGTACGGGACTCTCCTACGAGCAGTACTTC
TRBJ1-2 - 13 TRBV27 - CASSEGQHYGYTF TGTGCCAGCAGCGAAGGACAGCACTATGGCTACACCTTC
TRBJ1-5 - 15 TRBV5-5 TRBD1 CASSLAGGVDQPQHF TGTGCCAGCAGCTTGGCAGGGGGAGTAGATCAGCCCCAGCATTTT
TRBJ2-7 - 15 TRBV7-8 TRBD2 CASSLVPSGGYEQYF TGTGCCAGCAGCTTGGTGCCTAGCGGGGGCTACGAGCAGTACTTC
TRBJ2-5 - 15 TRBV30 - CAWSVTRRVGETQYF TGTGCCTGGAGTGTAACTCGCAGGGTAGGGGAGACCCAGTACTTC
TRBJ1-4 - 14 TRBV6-6 - CASSTTGTNEKLFF TGTGCCAGCAGTACGACAGGTACAAATGAAAAACTGTTTTTT
TRBJ1-2 few 13 TRBV6-6 TRBD1 CASRQQGLHGYTF TGTGCCAGCAGACAACAGGGGTTACATGGCTACACCTTC
TRBJ2-5 - 17 TRBV18 TRBD2 CASSIRLADFLQETQYF TGTGCCAGCTCAATACGACTAGCAGACTTTCTACAAGAGACCCAGTACTTC
TRBJ2-7 few 15 TRBV29-1 TRBD1 CSVEGGTEFTYEQYF TGCAGCGTTGAAGGTGGGACAGAGTTCACCTACGAGCAGTACTTC
TRBJ2-7 - 11 TRBV7-9 - CASSLQGQQYF TGTGCCAGCAGCTTACAGGGTCAGCAGTACTTC
TRBJ2-7 - 15 TRBV7-2 TRBD1 CASSFPGGMSYEQYF TGTGCCAGCAGCTTCCCAGGGGGAATGAGCTACGAGCAGTACTTC
TRBJ2-7 - 12 TRBV30 - CAWGDRSYEQYF TGTGCCTGGGGGGACCGCTCCTACGAGCAGTACTTC
TRBJ1-5 - 14 TRBV2 TRBD1 CASNRGQSNQPQHF TGTGCCAGCAATAGGGGGCAAAGCAATCAGCCCCAGCATTTT
TRBJ1-1 - 14 TRBV19 TRBD1 CASRRQGVYTEAFF TGTGCCAGCAGACGACAGGGGGTATACACTGAAGCCTTCTTT
TRBJ1-2 - 14 TRBV6-5 - CASSSWDRSQGYTF TGTGCCAGCAGTTCCTGGGACCGATCCCAAGGCTACACCTTC
TRBJ2-7 - 18 TRBV30 TRBD2 CAWSGTGTSGTSAYEQYF TGTGCCTGGAGTGGGACAGGGACTAGCGGGACTTCAGCCTACGAGCAGTACTTC
TRBJ1-3 - 14 TRBV7-2 - CASSPHSSGNTIYF TGTGCCAGCAGTCCTCACAGCTCTGGAAACACCATATATTTT
TRBJ1-1 - 14 TRBV19 TRBD1 CASSLQGGNTEAFF TGTGCCAGTAGTTTACAGGGGGGAAACACTGAAGCTTTCTTT
TRBJ1-5 - 14 TRBV7-2 TRBD1 CASSYDRGGQPQHF TGTGCCAGCAGCTACGACAGGGGCGGGCAGCCCCAGCATTTT
TRBJ1-5 - 11 TRBV25-1 - CASSRDQPQHF TGTGCCAGCAGCCGGGATCAGCCCCAGCATTTT
TRBJ2-3 - 12 TRBV30 - CAWRVSTDTQYF TGTGCCTGGAGAGTTAGCACAGATACGCAGTATTTT
TRBJ2-7 - 15 TRBV7-6 TRBD2 CASSPGTGGFYEQYF TGTGCCAGCAGCCCCGGGACGGGGGGATTTTACGAGCAGTACTTC
TRBJ1-1 - 14 TRBV5-1 TRBD1 CASRPTGPNTEAFF TGCGCCAGCAGACCGACAGGGCCTAACACTGAAGCTTTCTTT
TRBJ2-7 - 14 TRBV6-5 - CASSLGVGAYEQYF TGTGCCAGCAGTCTGGGCGTGGGGGCCTACGAGCAGTACTTC
TRBJ2-2 - 14 TRBV12-5 TRBD1 CASGDTGGSGELFF TGTGCTAGTGGAGATACAGGGGGCAGCGGGGAGCTGTTTTTT
TRBJ2-3 - 16 TRBV7-8 TRBD2 CASSLSTGGSTDTQYF TGTGCCAGCAGCTTATCTACGGGAGGCTCCACAGATACGCAGTATTTT
TRBJ2-7 - 14 TRBV4-2 TRBD1 CASSHNRGEYEQYF TGTGCCAGCAGCCACAACAGGGGGGAGTACGAGCAGTACTTC
TRBJ1-1 - 13 TRBV11-3 - CASSSPRSPEAFF TGTGCCAGCAGCTCCCCCCGGTCCCCAGAAGCTTTCTTT
TRBJ2-2 - 16 TRBV28 TRBD1 CASSFSGTGVSGELFF TGTGCCAGCAGTTTCTCCGGGACAGGGGTCTCCGGGGAGCTGTTTTTT
TRBJ2-2 - 15 TRBV5-1 - CASSGSDLDTGELFF TGCGCCAGCAGCGGCAGCGATTTAGACACCGGGGAGCTGTTTTTT
TRBJ1-3 - 13 TRBV6-1 - CACLTGSGNTIYF TGTGCATGCCTGACAGGATCTGGAAACACCATATATTTT
TRBJ1-2 - 14 TRBV19 - CASSIAEGGYGYTF TGTGCCAGTAGTATCGCAGAGGGCGGCTATGGCTACACCTTC
TRBJ2-5 - 12 TRBV7-8 - CASSLVGSSRYF TGTGCCAGCAGCTTAGTTGGCAGCTCGCGGTACTTC